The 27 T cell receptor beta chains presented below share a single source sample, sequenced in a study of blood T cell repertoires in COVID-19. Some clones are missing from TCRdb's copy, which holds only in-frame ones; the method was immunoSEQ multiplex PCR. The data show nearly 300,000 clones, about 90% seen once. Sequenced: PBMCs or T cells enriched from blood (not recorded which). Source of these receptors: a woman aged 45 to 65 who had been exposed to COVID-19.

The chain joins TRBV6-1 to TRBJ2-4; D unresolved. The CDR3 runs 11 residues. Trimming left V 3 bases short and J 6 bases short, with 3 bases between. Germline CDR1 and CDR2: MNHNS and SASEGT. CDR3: CASSERNIQYF. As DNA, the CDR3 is TGTGCCAGCAGTGAGAGAAACATTCAGTACTTC.

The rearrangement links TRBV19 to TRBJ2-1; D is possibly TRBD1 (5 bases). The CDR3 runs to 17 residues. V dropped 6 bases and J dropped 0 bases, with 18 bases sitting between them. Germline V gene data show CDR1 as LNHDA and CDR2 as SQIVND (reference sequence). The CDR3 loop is CASSPGYPGASYNEQFF. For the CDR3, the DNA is TGTGCCAGTAGCCCAGGGTATCCTGGGGCCTCCTACAATGAGCAGTTCTTC.

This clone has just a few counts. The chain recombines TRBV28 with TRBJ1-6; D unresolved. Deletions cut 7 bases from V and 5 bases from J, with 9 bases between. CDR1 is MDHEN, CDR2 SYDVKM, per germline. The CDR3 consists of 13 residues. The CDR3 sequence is CASTSINNSPLHF. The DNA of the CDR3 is TGTGCCAGCACGTCTATAAATAATTCACCCCTCCACTTT.

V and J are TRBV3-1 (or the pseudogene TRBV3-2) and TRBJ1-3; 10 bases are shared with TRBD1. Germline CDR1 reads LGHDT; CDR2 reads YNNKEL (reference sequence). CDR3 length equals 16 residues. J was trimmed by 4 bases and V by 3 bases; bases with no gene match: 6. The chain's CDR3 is CASSQPDRGAGNTIYF. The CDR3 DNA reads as TGTGCCAGCAGCCAGCCGGACAGGGGGGCGGGAAACACCATATATTTT.

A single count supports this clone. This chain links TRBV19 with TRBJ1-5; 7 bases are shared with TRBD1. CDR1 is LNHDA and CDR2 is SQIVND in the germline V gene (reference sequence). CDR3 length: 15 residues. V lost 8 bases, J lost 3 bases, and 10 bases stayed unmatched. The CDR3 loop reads CASSRGTVYNQPQHF. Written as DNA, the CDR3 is TGTGCCAGTTCTAGGGGGACAGTCTACAATCAGCCCCAGCATTTT.

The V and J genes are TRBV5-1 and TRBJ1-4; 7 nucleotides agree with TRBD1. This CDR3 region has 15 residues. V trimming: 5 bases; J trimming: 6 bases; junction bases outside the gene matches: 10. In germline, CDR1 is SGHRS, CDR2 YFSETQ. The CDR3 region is CASRLTGALDEKLFF. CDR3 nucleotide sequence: TGCGCCAGCAGGTTAACAGGGGCGCTGGATGAAAAACTGTTTTTT.

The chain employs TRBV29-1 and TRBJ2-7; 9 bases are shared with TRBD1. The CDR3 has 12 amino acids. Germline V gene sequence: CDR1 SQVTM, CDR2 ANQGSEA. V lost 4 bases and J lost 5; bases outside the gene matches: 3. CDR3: CSVGGQGHEQYF. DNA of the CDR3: TGCAGCGTTGGGGGACAGGGCCACGAGCAGTACTTC.

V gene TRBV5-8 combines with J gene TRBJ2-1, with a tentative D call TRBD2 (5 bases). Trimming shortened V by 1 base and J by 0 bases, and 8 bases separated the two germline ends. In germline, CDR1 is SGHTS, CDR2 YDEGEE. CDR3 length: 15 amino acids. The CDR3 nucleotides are TGTGCCAGCAGCTTGCGGGGAGTCTCCTACAATGAGCAGTTCTTC. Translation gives CASSLRGVSYNEQFF.

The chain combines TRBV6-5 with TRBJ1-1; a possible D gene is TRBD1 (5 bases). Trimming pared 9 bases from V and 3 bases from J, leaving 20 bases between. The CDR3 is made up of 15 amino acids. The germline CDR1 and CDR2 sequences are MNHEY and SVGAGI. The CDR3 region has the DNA TGTGCCAGTTCGGCCCGGGGGATATGGTACACTGAAGCTTTCTTT. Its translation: CASSARGIWYTEAFF.

CDR3 amino acids: CASSERGQGIGSNQPQHF. The CDR3 DNA follows: TGTGCCAGCAGTGAGAGGGGACAGGGGATAGGGAGCAATCAGCCCCAGCATTTT. The chain is built from TRBV6-1 and TRBJ1-5; 10 nucleotides align to TRBD1. Germline V gene lookup returns CDR1 MNHNS and CDR2 SASEGT. This CDR3 has 18 residues. Trimming took 3 bases from V and 1 from J; bases not matched to a gene: 9.

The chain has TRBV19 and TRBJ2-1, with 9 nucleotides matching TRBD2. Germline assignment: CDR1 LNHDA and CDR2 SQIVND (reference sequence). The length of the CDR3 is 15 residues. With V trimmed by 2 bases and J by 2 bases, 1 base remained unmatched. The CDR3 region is CASSISSGAYNEQFF. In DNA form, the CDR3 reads TGTGCCAGTAGTATATCTAGCGGGGCCTACAATGAGCAGTTCTTC.

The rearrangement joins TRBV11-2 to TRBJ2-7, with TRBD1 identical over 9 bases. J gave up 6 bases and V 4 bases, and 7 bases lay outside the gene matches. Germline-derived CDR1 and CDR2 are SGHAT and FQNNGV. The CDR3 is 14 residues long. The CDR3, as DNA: TGTGCCAGCAGCTCGACGGGACAGGGACCCGAGCAGTACTTC. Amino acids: CASSSTGQGPEQYF.

The CDR3 coding sequence is TGTGCCAGCAGCCAAGATCCCCCTAGCGGGGTTTCAGATACGCAGTATTTT. It codes for CASSQDPPSGVSDTQYF. The rearrangement joins TRBV4-2 to TRBJ2-3, with 9 bases lining up with TRBD2. V shed 0 bases, J shed 4 bases, and the junction held 8 bases outside the gene matches. The CDR3 length is 17 residues. Germline V gives CDR1 LGHNA, CDR2 YNFKEQ.

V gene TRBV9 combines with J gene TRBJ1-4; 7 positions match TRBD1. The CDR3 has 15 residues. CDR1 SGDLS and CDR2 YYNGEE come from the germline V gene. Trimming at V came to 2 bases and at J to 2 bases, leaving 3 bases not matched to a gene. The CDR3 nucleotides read TGTGCCAGCAGCGTGACGACAGGGACTAATGAAAAACTGTTTTTT. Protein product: CASSVTTGTNEKLFF.

The CDR3 DNA is TGTGCCAGCAGTGATGCAGGGGGGTACGCAGATACGCAGTATTTT. Its translation is CASSDAGGYADTQYF. The chain carries TRBV2 and TRBJ2-3; possibly TRBD1 for D (7 bases). V lost 3 bases to trimming and J lost 4 bases, with 14 bases between them. This CDR3 is built from 15 residues. The germline V gene has CDR1 SNHLY and CDR2 FYNNEI.

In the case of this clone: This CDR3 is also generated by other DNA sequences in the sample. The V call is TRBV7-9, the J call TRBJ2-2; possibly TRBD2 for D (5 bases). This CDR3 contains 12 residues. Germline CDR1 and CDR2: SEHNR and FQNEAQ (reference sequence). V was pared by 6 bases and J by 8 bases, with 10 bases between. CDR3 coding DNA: TGTGCCAGCAGGTCGAGGGAGGGGGAGCTGTTTTTT. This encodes CASRSREGELFF.

The CDR3 bases are TGCGCCAGCAGCCAGCAGTCGGGAAACACAGATACGCAGTATTTT. Its protein is CASSQQSGNTDTQYF. The gene calls are TRBV5-1 and TRBJ2-3; weak D call: TRBD2 (5 bases). The CDR3 has 15 amino acids. The V end was cut by 4 bases, the J end by 2 bases, with 14 bases between. CDR1 and CDR2 from the germline V gene are SGHRS and YFSETQ.

The CDR3 DNA sequence: TGTGCCAGCAGCCAAGAGGGGACTAGACTGTACCAAGAGACCCAGTACTTC. Its translation: CASSQEGTRLYQETQYF. The chain combines TRBV4-2 with TRBJ2-5, with 8 bases matching TRBD2. In germline, CDR1 is LGHNA, CDR2 YNFKEQ. This CDR3 has 17 residues. V was clipped by 0 bases and J by 0 bases; unmatched bases: 6.

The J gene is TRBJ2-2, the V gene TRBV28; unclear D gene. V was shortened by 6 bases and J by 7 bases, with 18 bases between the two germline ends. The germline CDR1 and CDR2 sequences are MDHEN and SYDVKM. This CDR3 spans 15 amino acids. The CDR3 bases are TGTGCCAGCAGATCCTTTTCTATGGTACTCGGGGAGCTGTTTTTT. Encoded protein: CASRSFSMVLGELFF.

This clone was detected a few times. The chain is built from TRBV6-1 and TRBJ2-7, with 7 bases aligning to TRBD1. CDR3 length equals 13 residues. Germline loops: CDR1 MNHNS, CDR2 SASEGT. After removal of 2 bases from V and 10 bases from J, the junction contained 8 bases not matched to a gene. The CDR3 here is CASSEIGTARQYF. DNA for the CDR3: TGTGCCAGCAGTGAAATTGGGACAGCACGACAGTACTTC.

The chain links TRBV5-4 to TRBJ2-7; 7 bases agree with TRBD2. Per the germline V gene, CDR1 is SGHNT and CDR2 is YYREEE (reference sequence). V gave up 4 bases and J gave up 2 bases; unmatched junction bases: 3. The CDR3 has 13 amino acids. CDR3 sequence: CASSRGTTYEQYF. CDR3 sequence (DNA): TGTGCCAGCAGCAGAGGGACTACCTACGAGCAGTACTTC.

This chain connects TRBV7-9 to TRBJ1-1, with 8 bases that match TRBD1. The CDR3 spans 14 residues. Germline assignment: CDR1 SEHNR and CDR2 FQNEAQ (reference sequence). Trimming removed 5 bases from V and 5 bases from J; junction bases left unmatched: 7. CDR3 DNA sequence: TGTGCCAGCAGCCCGAGACAGGGGAGAACTGAAGCTTTCTTT. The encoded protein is CASSPRQGRTEAFF.

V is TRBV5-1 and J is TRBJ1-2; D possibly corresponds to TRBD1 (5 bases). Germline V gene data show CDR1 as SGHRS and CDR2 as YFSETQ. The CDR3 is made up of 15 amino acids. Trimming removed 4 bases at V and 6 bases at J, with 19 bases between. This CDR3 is CASSTVGAGGNGYTF. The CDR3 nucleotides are TGCGCCAGCAGCACCGTGGGTGCCGGGGGTAATGGCTACACCTTC.

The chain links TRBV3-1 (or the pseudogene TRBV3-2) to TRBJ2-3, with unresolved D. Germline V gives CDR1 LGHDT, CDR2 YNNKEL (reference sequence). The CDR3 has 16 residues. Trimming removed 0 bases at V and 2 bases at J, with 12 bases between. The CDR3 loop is CASSQDSRVVTDTQYF. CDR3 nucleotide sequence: TGTGCCAGCAGCCAAGACTCTAGAGTAGTCACAGATACGCAGTATTTT.

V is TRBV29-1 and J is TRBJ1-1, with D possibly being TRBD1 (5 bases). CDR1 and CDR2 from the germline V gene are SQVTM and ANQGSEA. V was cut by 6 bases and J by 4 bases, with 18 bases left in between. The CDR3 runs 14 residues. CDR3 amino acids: CSVRIALGGTEAFF. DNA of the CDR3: TGCAGCGTGCGGATAGCGCTGGGGGGCACTGAAGCTTTCTTT. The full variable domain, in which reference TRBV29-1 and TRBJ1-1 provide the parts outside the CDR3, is SAVISQKPSRDICQRGTSLTIQCQVDSQVTMMFWYRQQPGQSLTLIATANQGSEATYESGFVIDKFPISRPNLTFSTLTVSNMSPEDSSIYLCSVRIALGGTEAFFGQGTRLTVV.

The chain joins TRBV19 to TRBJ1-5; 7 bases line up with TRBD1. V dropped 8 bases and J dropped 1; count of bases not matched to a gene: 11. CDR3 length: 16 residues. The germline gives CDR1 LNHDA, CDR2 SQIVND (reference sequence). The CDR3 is CASLGQESFSNQPQHF. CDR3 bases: TGTGCCAGTCTCGGACAGGAAAGTTTCAGCAATCAGCCCCAGCATTTT.

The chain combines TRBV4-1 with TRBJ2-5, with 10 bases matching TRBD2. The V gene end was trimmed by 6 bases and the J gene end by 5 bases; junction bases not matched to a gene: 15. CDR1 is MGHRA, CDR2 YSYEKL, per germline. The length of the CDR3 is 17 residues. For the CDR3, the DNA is TGCGCCAGCAGGCTAGCGGGGGAACCCGGGGCTGAGGAGACCCAGTACTTC. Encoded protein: CASRLAGEPGAEETQYF.